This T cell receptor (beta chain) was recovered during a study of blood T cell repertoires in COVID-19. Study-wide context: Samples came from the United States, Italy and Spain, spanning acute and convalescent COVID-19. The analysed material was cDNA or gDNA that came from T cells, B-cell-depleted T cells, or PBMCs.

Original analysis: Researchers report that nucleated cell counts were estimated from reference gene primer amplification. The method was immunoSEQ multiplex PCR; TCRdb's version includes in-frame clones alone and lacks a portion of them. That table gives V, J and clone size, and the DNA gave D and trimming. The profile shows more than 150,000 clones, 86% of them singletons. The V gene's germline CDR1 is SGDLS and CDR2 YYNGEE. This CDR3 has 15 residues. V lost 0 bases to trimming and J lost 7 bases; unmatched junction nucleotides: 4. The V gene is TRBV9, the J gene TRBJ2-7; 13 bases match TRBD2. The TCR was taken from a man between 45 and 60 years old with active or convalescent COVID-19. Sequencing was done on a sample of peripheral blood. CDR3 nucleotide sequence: TGTGCCAGCAGCGTAGCCGGACTAGCGGGGGATGAGCAGTACTTC. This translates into CASSVAGLAGDEQYF.